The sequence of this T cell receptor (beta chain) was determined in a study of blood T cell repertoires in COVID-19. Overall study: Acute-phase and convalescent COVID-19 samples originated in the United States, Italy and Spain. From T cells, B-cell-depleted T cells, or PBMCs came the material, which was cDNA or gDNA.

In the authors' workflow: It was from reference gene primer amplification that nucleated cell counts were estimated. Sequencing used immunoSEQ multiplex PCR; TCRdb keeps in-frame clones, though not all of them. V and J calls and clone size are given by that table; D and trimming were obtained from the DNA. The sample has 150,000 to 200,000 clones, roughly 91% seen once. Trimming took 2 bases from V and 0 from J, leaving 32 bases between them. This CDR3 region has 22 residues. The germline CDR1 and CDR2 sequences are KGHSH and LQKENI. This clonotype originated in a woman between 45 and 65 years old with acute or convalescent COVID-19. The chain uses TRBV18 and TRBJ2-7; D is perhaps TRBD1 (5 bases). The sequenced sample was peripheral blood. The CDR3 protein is CASSPMSMRHSGSFRGSYEQYF. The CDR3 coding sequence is TGTGCCAGCTCACCAATGTCTATGAGACATTCGGGTTCATTTAGGGGCTCCTACGAGCAGTACTTC.